This note documents a single T cell receptor (beta chain) sequence. Antigen unknown. The data belong to a study of cytomegalovirus exposure and HLA in healthy donors. Losses at the gene ends were 5 bases for V and 6 bases for J; bases not matched to a gene: 8. Germline values: CDR1 MNHEY, CDR2 SMNVEV (reference sequence). The CDR3 length is 14 residues. Whole-study findings and limits: Roughly uniform sequencing depth across donors was assumed, possibly incorrectly.

PCR involved 60 Vbeta and 13 Jbeta primers. Assay: immunoSEQ multiplex PCR; the TCRdb copy retains only in-frame clones and omits some. The sample lists approximately 210,000 clones; around 79% were seen once. The source material was PBMCs. This TCR came from a woman in her forties or fifties in good health and CMV-seronegative. The genes are TRBV27 and TRBJ2-7; TRBD1 agrees at 9 bases. The CDR3 protein is CASSQTGGMVEQYF. DNA for the CDR3: TGTGCCAGCAGTCAGACAGGGGGAATGGTCGAGCAGTACTTC.